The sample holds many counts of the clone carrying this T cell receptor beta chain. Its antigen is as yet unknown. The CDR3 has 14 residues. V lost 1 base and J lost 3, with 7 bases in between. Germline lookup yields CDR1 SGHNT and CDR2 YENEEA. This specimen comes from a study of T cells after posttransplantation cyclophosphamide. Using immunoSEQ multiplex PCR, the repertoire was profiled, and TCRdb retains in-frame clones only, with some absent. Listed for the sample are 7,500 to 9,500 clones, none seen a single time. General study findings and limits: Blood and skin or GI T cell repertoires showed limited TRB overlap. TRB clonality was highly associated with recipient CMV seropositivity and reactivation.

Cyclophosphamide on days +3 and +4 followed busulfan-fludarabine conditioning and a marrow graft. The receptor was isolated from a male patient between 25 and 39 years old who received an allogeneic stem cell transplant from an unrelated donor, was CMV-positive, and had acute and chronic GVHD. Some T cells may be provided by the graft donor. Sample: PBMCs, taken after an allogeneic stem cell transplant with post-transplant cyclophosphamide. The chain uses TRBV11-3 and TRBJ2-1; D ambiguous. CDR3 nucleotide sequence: TGTGCCAGCAGCTTAGGGTTCGGCTACAATGAGCAGTTCTTC. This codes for CASSLGFGYNEQFF. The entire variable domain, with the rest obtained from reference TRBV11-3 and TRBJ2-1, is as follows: EAGVVQSPRYKIIEKKQPVAFWCNPISGHNTLYWYLQNLGQGPELLIRYENEEAVDDSQLPKDRFSAERLKGVDSTLKIQPAELGDSAVYLCASSLGFGYNEQFFGPGTRLTVL.